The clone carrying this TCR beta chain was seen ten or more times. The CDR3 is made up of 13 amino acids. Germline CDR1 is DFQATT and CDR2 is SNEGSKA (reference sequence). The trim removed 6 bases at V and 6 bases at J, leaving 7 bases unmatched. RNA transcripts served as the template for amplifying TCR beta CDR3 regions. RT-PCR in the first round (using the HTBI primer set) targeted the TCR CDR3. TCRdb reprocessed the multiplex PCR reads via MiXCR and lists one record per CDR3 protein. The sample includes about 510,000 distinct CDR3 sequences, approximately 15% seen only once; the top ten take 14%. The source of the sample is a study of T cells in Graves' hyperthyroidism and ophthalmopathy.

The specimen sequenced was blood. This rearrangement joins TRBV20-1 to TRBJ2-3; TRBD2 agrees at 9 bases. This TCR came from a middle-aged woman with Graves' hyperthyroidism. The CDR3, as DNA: TGCAGTGCCCCGGGACTAGCATACGATACGCAGTATTTT. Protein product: CSAPGLAYDTQYF.